This TCR beta chain was sequenced during a study of shared clonotypes between healthy human individuals. Replicate PCRs from sorted subsets contained around 200 ng DNA, which is some 29,000 T cell genomes. TCRdb's table, derived via immunoSEQ multiplex PCR, lists solely in-frame clones and lacks some. There are about 1.1 million clones in the sample; approximately 80% occur only once, and about 0.89% lies in the top ten. Comments on this clone: Its antigen is still unknown.

Per germline, CDR1 LNHDA and CDR2 SQIVND (reference sequence). Trimming cost V 5 bases and J 3 bases, with 13 bases left between them. The CDR3 consists of 15 residues. Whole-study results and caveats: The study drew on few donors, limiting represented genetic and exposure-history diversity.

The chain links TRBV19 to TRBJ1-4; D perhaps matches TRBD1 (5 bases). This TCR was sampled from a man aged 18-30 years in good health. Some clones in this sample may be carry-over from other donors' samples. The sample taken for sequencing was memory CD4+ T cells from PBMCs. The subset was: CD45RA-negative fraction. CDR3 sequence (DNA): TGTGCCAGTAGTCCTGGGTCGGGACCTAATGAAAAACTGTTTTTT. Translated: CASSPGSGPNEKLFF. The entire variable domain, with the rest obtained from reference TRBV19 and TRBJ1-4, is as follows: DGGITQSPKYLFRKEGQNVTLSCEQNLNHDAMYWYRQDPGQGLRLIYYSQIVNDFQKGDIAEGYSVSREKKESFPLTVTSAQKNPTAFYLCASSPGSGPNEKLFFGSGTQLSVL.